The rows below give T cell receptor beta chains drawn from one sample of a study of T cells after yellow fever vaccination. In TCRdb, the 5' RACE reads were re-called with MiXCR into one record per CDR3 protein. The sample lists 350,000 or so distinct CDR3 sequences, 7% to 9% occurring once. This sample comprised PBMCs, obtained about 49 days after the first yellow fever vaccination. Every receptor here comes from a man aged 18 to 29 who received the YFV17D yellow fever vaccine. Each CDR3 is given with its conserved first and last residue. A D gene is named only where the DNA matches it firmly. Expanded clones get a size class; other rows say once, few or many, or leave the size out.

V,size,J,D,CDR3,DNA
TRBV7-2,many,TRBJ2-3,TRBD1,CASIRGRGPTDTQYF,TGTGCCAGCATCAGGGGGCGGGGACCCACAGATACGCAGTATTTT
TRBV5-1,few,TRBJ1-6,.,CASSSDRARNSPLHF,TGCGCCAGCAGCTCGGACCGGGCCCGGAATTCACCCCTCCACTTT
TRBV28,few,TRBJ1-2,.,CATATGSYYGYTF,TGTGCCACCGCGACAGGCAGTTACTATGGCTACACCTTC
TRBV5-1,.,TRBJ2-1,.,CASSYRTGIISYNEQFF,TGCGCCAGCAGCTACCGGACGGGAATCATATCCTACAATGAGCAGTTCTTC
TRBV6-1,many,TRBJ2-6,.,CASNTWYSGANVLTF,TGTGCCAGCAATACCTGGTACTCTGGGGCCAACGTCCTGACTTTC
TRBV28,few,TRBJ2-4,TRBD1,CASRGQSNIQYF,TGTGCCAGCCGGGGACAGTCCAACATTCAGTACTTC
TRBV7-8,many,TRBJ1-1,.,CASSLLMNTEAFF,TGTGCCAGCAGTTTATTAATGAACACTGAAGCTTTCTTT
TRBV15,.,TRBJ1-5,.,CATSRVGLASNQPQHF,TGTGCCACCAGCAGAGTAGGCTTGGCTAGCAATCAGCCCCAGCATTTT
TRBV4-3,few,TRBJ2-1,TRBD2,CASSQGLAQQFF,TGCGCCAGCAGCCAGGGACTAGCCCAGCAGTTCTTC
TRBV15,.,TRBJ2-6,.,CATSRDLEGVSGANVLTF,TGTGCCACCAGCAGAGATCTGGAGGGAGTCTCTGGGGCCAACGTCCTGACTTTC
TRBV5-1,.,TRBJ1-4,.,CASSFVSGGNEKLFF,TGCGCCAGCAGCTTCGTGTCCGGGGGCAATGAAAAACTGTTTTTT
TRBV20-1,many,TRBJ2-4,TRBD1,CSATTGTAGAKNIQYF,TGCAGTGCTACCACCGGGACAGCAGGGGCCAAAAACATTCAGTACTTC
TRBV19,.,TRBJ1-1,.,CASSWDTGSGEAFF,TGTGCCAGTAGCTGGGATACAGGGTCTGGTGAAGCTTTCTTT
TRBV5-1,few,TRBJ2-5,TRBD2,CASSIAGGSSETQYF,TGCGCCAGCAGCATAGCGGGGGGCAGCTCGGAGACCCAGTACTTC
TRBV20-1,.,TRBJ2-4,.,CSAPTAAGGDIQYF,TGCAGTGCCCCCACGGCCGCCGGAGGGGACATTCAGTACTTC
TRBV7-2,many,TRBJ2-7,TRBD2,CASSFTGTSGSSYEQYF,TGTGCCAGCAGCTTCACCGGGACTAGCGGATCCTCCTACGAGCAGTACTTC
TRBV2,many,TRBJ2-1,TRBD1,CASSRDRYNEQFF,TGTGCCAGCAGTCGGGACAGATACAATGAGCAGTTCTTC
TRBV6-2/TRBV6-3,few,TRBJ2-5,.,CASSWGAVETQYF,TGTGCCAGCAGTTGGGGGGCCGTGGAGACCCAGTACTTC
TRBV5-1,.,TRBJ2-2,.,CASSFGGGSSTGELFF,TGCGCCAGCAGCTTCGGTGGGGGCTCGAGCACCGGGGAGCTGTTTTTT
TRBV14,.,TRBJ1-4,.,CASSQDRAGRREKLFF,TGTGCCAGCAGCCAAGATCGCGCAGGGCGTCGTGAAAAACTGTTTTTT
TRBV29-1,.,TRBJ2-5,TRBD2,CSVELAGGQETQYF,TGCAGCGTCGAACTAGCGGGGGGGCAAGAGACCCAGTACTTC
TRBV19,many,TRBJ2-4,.,CASGGGLGIQYF,TGTGCCAGTGGAGGGGGGCTGGGCATTCAGTACTTC
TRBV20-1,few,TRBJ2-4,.,CSAEDGAKNIQYF,TGCAGTGCCGAAGACGGAGCCAAAAACATTCAGTACTTC
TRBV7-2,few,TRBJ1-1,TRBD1,CASRRDRGQGVVEAFF,TGTGCCAGCAGGCGGGACAGGGGGCAGGGGGTAGTTGAAGCTTTCTTT
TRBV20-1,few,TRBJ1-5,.,CSAPDSFGGNQPQHF,TGCAGTGCCCCCGACAGCTTTGGGGGCAATCAGCCCCAGCATTTT
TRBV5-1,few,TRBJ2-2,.,CAISWDTGELFF,TGCGCCATTTCATGGGACACCGGGGAGCTGTTTTTT
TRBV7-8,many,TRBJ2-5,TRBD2,CASVAGGPRETQYF,TGTGCCAGCGTAGCGGGGGGGCCGCGGGAGACCCAGTACTTC
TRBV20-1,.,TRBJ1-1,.,CSARGWRLGDTEAFF,TGCAGTGCTAGAGGTTGGCGACTGGGCGACACTGAAGCTTTCTTT
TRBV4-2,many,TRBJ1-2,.,CASSQDKFYGYTF,TGTGCCAGCAGCCAAGATAAATTCTATGGCTACACCTTC
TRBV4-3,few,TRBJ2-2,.,CASSGTGGGNTGELFF,TGCGCCAGCAGCGGTACAGGGGGGGGGAACACCGGGGAGCTGTTTTTT
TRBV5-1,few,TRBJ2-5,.,CASSSSTGLETQYF,TGCGCCAGCAGCTCCTCTACAGGGTTGGAGACCCAGTACTTC
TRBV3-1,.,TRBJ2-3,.,CASSQEGGGSTDTQYF,TGTGCCAGCAGCCAAGAAGGTGGAGGGAGCACAGATACGCAGTATTTT
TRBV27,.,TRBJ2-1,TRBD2,CASTTGLGEGEQFF,TGTGCCAGCACCACGGGACTAGGGGAGGGTGAGCAGTTCTTC
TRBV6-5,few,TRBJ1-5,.,CASSYSRGKEQPQHF,TGTGCCAGCAGTTACTCGAGGGGGAAGGAGCAGCCCCAGCATTTT
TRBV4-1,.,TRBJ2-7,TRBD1,CASSAGTGGTEQYF,TGCGCCAGCAGCGCCGGGACAGGGGGCACCGAGCAGTACTTC
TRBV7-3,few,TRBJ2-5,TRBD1,CASSLTAAGTGLGETQYF,TGTGCCAGCAGCTTAACGGCCGCCGGGACAGGGCTCGGAGAGACCCAGTACTTC
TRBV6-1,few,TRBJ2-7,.,CASSEAQNRAPDEQYF,TGTGCCAGCAGTGAAGCGCAGAACAGGGCGCCGGACGAGCAGTACTTC
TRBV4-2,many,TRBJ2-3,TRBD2,CASSQSRSSGGANTQYF,TGTGCCAGCAGCCAATCCCGGTCCAGCGGGGGGGCAAATACGCAGTATTTT
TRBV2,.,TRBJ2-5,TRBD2,CASGRTSWGETQYF,TGTGCCAGCGGTCGGACTAGCTGGGGAGAGACCCAGTACTTC
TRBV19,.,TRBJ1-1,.,CASSPRRPRTEAFF,TGTGCCAGTAGCCCCCGGCGGCCGAGGACTGAAGCTTTCTTT
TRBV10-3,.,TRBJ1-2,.,CAIRDQRENGYTF,TGTGCCATCAGGGACCAGAGAGAGAATGGCTACACCTTC
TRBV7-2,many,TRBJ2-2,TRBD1,CASSLSFPGGTGELFF,TGTGCCAGCAGCTTATCGTTCCCAGGGGGAACCGGGGAGCTGTTTTTT
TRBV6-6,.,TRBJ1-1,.,CASSFAIEAFF,TGTGCCAGCAGTTTTGCTATTGAAGCTTTCTTT
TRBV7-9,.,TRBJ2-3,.,CASSYPHTDTQYF,TGTGCCAGCAGCTATCCCCATACAGATACGCAGTATTTT
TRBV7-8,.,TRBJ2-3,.,CASSQTRVTQYF,TGTGCCAGCAGCCAAACCAGGGTCACGCAGTATTTT
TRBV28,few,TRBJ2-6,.,CASSKSTYSGANVLTF,TGTGCCAGCAGTAAATCGACCTACTCTGGGGCCAACGTCCTGACTTTC
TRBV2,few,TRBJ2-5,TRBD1,CASRPGQGQQETQYF,TGTGCCAGCAGGCCGGGACAGGGACAACAAGAGACCCAGTACTTC
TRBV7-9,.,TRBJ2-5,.,CASSLEGETRYF,TGTGCCAGCAGCCTTGAGGGGGAGACCCGGTACTTC
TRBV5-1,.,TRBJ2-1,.,CASSSGYGEQFF,TGCGCCAGCAGCTCCGGCTATGGGGAGCAGTTCTTC
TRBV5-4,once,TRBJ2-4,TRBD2,CASSLTGRGEEYF,TGTGCCAGCAGCTTGACAGGGCGGGGGGAGGAGTACTTC
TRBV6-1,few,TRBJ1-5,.,CASLWGFGNQPQHF,TGTGCCAGCCTATGGGGTTTTGGCAATCAGCCCCAGCATTTT
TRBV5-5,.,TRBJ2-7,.,CASSRVSDIVFYEQYF,TGTGCCAGCAGCCGTGTTTCGGACATAGTTTTCTACGAGCAGTACTTC
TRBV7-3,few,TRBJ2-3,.,CASSPRSSGTDTQYF,TGTGCCAGCAGCCCCCGAAGTTCTGGCACAGATACGCAGTATTTT